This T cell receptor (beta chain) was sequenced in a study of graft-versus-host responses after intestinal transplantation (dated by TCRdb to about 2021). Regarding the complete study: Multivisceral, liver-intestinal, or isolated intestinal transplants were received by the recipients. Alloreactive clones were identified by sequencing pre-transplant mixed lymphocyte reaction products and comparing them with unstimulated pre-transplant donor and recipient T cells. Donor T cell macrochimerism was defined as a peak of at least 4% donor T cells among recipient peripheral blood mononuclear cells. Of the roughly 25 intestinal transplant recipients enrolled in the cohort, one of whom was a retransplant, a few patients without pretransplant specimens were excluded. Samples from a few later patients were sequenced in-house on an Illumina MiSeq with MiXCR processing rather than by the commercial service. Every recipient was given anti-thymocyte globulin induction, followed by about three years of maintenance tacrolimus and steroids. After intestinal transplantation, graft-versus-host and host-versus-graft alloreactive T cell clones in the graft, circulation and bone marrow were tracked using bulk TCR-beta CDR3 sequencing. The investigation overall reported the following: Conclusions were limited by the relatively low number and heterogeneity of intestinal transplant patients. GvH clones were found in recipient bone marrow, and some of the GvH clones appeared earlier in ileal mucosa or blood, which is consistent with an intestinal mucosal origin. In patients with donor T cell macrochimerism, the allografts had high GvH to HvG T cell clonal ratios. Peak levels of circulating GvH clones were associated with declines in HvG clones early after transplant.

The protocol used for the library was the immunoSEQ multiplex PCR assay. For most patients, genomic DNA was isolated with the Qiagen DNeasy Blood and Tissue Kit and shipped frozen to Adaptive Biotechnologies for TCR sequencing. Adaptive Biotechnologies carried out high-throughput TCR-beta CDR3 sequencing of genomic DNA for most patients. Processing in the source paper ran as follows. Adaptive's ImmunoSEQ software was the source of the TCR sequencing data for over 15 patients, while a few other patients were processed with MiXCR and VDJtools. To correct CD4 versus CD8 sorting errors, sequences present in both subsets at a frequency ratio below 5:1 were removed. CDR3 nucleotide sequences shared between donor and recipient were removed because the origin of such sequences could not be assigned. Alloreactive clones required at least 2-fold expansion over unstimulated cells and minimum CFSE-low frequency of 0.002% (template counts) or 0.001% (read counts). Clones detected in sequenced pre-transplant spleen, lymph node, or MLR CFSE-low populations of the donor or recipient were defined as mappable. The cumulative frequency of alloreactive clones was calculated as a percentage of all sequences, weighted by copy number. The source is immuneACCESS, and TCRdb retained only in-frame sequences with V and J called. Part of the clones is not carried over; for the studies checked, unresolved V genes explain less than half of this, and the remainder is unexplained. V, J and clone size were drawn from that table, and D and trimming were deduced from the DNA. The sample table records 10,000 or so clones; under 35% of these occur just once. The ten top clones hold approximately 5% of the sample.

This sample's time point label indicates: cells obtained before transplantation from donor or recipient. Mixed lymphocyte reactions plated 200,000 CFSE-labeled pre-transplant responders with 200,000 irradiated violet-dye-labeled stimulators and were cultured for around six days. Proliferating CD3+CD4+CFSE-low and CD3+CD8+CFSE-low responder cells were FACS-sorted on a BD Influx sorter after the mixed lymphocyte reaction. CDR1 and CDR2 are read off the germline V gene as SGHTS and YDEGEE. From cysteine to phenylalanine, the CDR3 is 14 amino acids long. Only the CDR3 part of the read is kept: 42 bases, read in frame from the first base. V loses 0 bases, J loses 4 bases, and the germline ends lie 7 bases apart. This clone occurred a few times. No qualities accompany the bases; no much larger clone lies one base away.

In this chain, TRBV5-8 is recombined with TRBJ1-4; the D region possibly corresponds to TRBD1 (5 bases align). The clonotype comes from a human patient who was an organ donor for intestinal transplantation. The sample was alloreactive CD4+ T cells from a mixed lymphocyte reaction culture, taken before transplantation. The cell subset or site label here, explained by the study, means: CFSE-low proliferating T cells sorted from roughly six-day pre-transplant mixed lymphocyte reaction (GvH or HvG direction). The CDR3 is CASSLGQFNEKLFF. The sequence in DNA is TGTGCCAGCAGCTTGGGACAGTTTAATGAAAAACTGTTTTTT.